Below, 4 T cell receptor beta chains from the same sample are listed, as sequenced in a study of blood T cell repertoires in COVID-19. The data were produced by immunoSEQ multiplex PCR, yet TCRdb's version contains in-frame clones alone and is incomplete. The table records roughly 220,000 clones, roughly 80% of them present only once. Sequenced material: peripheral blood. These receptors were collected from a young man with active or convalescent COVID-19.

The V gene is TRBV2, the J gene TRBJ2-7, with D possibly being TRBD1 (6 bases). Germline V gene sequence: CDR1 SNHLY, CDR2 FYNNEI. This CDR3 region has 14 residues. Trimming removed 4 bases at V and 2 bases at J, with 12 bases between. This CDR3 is CASSAGVGAYEQYF. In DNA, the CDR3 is TGTGCCAGCAGTGCAGGGGTGGGGGCCTACGAGCAGTACTTC.

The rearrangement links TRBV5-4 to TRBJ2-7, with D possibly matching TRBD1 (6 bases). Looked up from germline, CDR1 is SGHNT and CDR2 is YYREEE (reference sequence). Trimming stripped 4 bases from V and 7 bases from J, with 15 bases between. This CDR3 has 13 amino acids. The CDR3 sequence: CASSPGTLGEQYF. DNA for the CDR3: TGTGCCAGCAGCCCCGGGACACTCGGGGAGCAGTACTTC.

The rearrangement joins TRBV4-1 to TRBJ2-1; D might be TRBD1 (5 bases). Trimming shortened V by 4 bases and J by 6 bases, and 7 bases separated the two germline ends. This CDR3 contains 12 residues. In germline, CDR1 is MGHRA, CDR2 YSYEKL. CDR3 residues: CASSRDSNEQFF. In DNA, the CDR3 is TGCGCCAGCAGCCGAGACAGCAATGAGCAGTTCTTC.

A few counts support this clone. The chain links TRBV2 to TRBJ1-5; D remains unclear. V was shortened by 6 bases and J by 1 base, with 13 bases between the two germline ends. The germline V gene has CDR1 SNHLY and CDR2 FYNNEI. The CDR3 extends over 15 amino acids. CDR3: CASRVGAMSNQPQHF. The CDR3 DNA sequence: TGTGCCAGCAGAGTTGGAGCAATGAGCAATCAGCCCCAGCATTTT.